The rows below give T cell receptor beta chains drawn from one sample of a study of chemoradiotherapy in HPV16-positive cancers. The data were produced by immunoSEQ multiplex PCR, yet TCRdb's version contains in-frame clones alone and is incomplete. The data contain 25,000 to 40,000 clones, approximately 86% of them singletons. The source was blood, collected from a patient who underwent chemoradiotherapy. These receptors all come from a human donor with HPV-associated anogenital cancer. CDR3s include the opening cysteine and the closing phenylalanine or tryptophan. D genes are given only for firm matches. Where a row states a size, it is once, few, many or the class of an expanded clone; other rows omit it.

>-|-|TRBV5-4|TRBJ1-2
TGTGCCAGCAGCCCGGACAGCTATGGCTACACCTTC
CASSPDSYGYTF
>TRBD1|-|TRBV7-8|TRBJ1-2
TGTGCCAGCAGCTTAGCAACAGGGGTCCCTAACTATGGCTACACCTTC
CASSLATGVPNYGYTF
>-|-|TRBV4-3|TRBJ1-1
TGCGCCAGCAGCCAAGAACTCGCGGGGGGTTTCACTGAAGCTTTCTTT
CASSQELAGGFTEAFF
>-|-|TRBV5-1|TRBJ2-6
TGCGCCAGCAGCTTAGACGGCTCTGGGGCCAACGTCCTGACTTTC
CASSLDGSGANVLTF
>TRBD2|-|TRBV7-9|TRBJ2-1
TGTGCCAGCAGCTCTAGCGGGGGGGTGATTGAGCAGTTCTTC
CASSSSGGVIEQFF
>-|few|TRBV7-9|TRBJ2-5
TGTGCCAGCAGCTTATCTTCCCGTCAAGCGAAAGAGACCCAGTACTTC
CASSLSSRQAKETQYF
>-|-|TRBV18|TRBJ2-2
TGTGCCAGCTCACCATCCGCCGGGGAGCTGTTTTTT
CASSPSAGELFF
>-|-|TRBV10-2|TRBJ1-5
TGCGCCAGCAGTGAGAGCGGCAATCAGCCCCAGCATTTT
CASSESGNQPQHF
>TRBD1|-|TRBV4-2|TRBJ2-1
TGTGCCAGCAGGTCGCATCCGGGACAGTACAATGAGCAGTTCTTC
CASRSHPGQYNEQFF
>-|-|TRBV6-5|TRBJ1-1
TGTGCCAGCAGGTCCGAGGAGGGGTACACTGAAGCTTTCTTT
CASRSEEGYTEAFF
>-|-|TRBV7-2|TRBJ1-5
TGTGCCAGCAGCTTCCTTAGCGGCAATCAGCCCCAGCATTTT
CASSFLSGNQPQHF
>TRBD2|once|TRBV5-6|TRBJ2-1
TGTGCCAGCAGCTTTGGGCTAGCGGATTCTAATGAGCAGTTCTTC
CASSFGLADSNEQFF
>-|-|TRBV10-3|TRBJ1-2
TGTGCCATCAGTGAGCCGAGACAACAGGGAATTGGTGGCTACACCTTC
CAISEPRQQGIGGYTF
>TRBD1|-|TRBV28|TRBJ1-1
TGTGCCAGCAGTTTCTCGACAGGGCGTCGGGGAGCTTTCTTT
CASSFSTGRRGAFF
>-|-|TRBV7-9|TRBJ1-1
TGTGCCAGCACCGCCGGGTTGACGGGAGGGACTGAAGCTTTCTTT
CASTAGLTGGTEAFF
>-|-|TRBV6-6|TRBJ2-7
TGTGCCAGCAAAACAGGGATCTCCCTTTACGAGCAGTACTTC
CASKTGISLYEQYF
>-|-|TRBV7-2|TRBJ1-3
TGTGCCAGCAGGCCGACTGGAAACACCATATATTTT
CASRPTGNTIYF
>-|-|TRBV19|TRBJ2-3
TGTGCCAGTAGTAATCTTGAGGGAACCAGCACAGATACGCAGTATTTT
CASSNLEGTSTDTQYF
>TRBD2|-|TRBV4-1|TRBJ2-3
TGCGCCAGCAGCCAAGAGGGGAGCGGGGGGACCTGGGGCACAGATACGCAGTATTTT
CASSQEGSGGTWGTDTQYF
>-|-|TRBV6-5|TRBJ1-3
TGTGCCAGCAGACCTAGCTTAGACACCATATATTTT
CASRPSLDTIYF
>-|-|TRBV14|TRBJ2-7
TGTGCCAGCAGCCGACGACAGGAGGGGAGCAACGAGCAGTACTTC
CASSRRQEGSNEQYF
>TRBD1|-|TRBV7-2|TRBJ1-4
TGTGCCAGCAGTTTTATAGGACAGGGAAGGGAAAAACTGTTTTTT
CASSFIGQGREKLFF
>-|few|TRBV10-3|TRBJ1-6
TGTGCCATCAGTGAGTCAATGCAGGGACATAATTCACCCCTCCACTTT
CAISESMQGHNSPLHF
>-|once|TRBV11-3|TRBJ2-2
TGTGCCAGCAGCCCGACAGGATTGGTGACCGGGGAGCTGTTTTTT
CASSPTGLVTGELFF
>TRBD2|-|TRBV19|TRBJ2-5
TGTGCCAGTGGTCCGACGGGGGGGACCCAGTACTTC
CASGPTGGTQYF
>-|-|TRBV11-2|TRBJ2-6
TGTGCCAGCAGCCCCGTCAGAGGGCCCATCTCTGGGGCCAACGTCCTGACTTTC
CASSPVRGPISGANVLTF
>TRBD2|-|TRBV7-6|TRBJ2-7
TGTGCCAGCAGCTTTCGGGGGGACGAGCAGTACTTC
CASSFRGDEQYF